This TCR beta chain comes out of a study of blood T cell repertoires in COVID-19. Study-wide context: Sites in the United States, Italy and Spain provided acute and convalescent COVID-19 samples. PBMCs, B-cell-depleted T cells, or T cells provided the cDNA or gDNA that made up the material.

Libraries were prepared by immunoSEQ multiplex PCR; TCRdb keeps only in-frame clonotypes and omits some of them. The table shows 150,000 to 200,000 clones, with roughly 80% occurring only once. The sample consisted of peripheral blood. The source is a woman aged 80 or over with acute or convalescent COVID-19.

For the CDR3, the DNA is TGTGCCAGCAGCTTAACAGTAGGTGCTAGCGGAGATACGCAGTATTTT. Its protein product is CASSLTVGASGDTQYF. The chain uses TRBV7-3 and TRBJ2-3, with 7 bases matching TRBD2. V shed 0 bases, J shed 5 bases, and the junction held 8 bases outside the gene matches. Germline V CDR1 and CDR2: SGHTA, FQGTGA. This CDR3 region has 16 residues. Drawing the rest from reference TRBV7-3 and TRBJ2-3, the complete variable domain is GAGVSQTPSNKVTEKGKYVELRCDPISGHTALYWYRQSLGQGPEFLIYFQGTGAADDSGLPNDRFFAVRPEGSVSTLKIQRTERGDSAVYLCASSLTVGASGDTQYFGPGTRLTVL.